These 2 T cell receptor beta chains share one sample of origin, sequenced in a study of blood T cell repertoires in COVID-19. The assay was immunoSEQ multiplex PCR, and TCRdb's table has in-frame clones only and misses some. The data hold about 170,000 clones, with approximately 84% observed a single time. The specimen was peripheral blood. Every receptor here comes from a woman older than 75 with acute or convalescent COVID-19.

This clone was recorded once. This chain joins TRBV6-5 and TRBJ1-5, with D unresolved. Per germline, CDR1 MNHEY and CDR2 SVGAGI. V gave up 2 bases and J gave up 6 bases, with 8 bases separating them. CDR3 length: 13 amino acids. The CDR3 DNA follows: TGTGCCAGCAGTTACACCGGGGTTCAGCCCCAGCATTTT. Amino acids: CASSYTGVQPQHF.

The chain uses TRBV4-3 and TRBJ1-4; no firm D call. The ends were cut back, 0 bases at V and 7 bases at J, with 12 bases in the middle. Germline CDR1 is LGHNA and CDR2 is YSLEER. The CDR3 spans 15 residues. This chain's CDR3 is CASSQDGRGFEKLFF. In DNA, the CDR3 is TGCGCCAGCAGCCAAGATGGACGAGGGTTTGAAAAACTGTTTTTT.